This TCR beta chain was obtained from a study of response to subunit inactivated influenza vaccine. Whole-study results and caveats: Each seasonal influenza vaccination, the authors suggested, recruits few new T cells.

The length of the CDR3 is 16 residues. V lost 5 bases to trimming and J lost 7 bases, with 20 bases between them. Germline CDR1 KGHDR, CDR2 SFDVKD. TCRdb passed the RT-PCR reads through MiXCR, listing each CDR3 protein once. Among about 700,000 distinct CDR3 sequences listed, approximately 14% were seen once. This clonotype was seen many times. The target antigen is unknown. This receptor was obtained from a man aged 50 or older who received an inactivated influenza vaccine. The starting material was PBMCs from blood, obtained approximately 15 days before vaccination. The V call is TRBV24-1, the J call TRBJ2-1, with D possibly being TRBD2 (6 bases). CDR3 coding DNA: TGTGCCACCAGTGTCGATCAGGGAGGCATAATGAATGAGCAGTTCTTC. Translating gives CATSVDQGGIMNEQFF.